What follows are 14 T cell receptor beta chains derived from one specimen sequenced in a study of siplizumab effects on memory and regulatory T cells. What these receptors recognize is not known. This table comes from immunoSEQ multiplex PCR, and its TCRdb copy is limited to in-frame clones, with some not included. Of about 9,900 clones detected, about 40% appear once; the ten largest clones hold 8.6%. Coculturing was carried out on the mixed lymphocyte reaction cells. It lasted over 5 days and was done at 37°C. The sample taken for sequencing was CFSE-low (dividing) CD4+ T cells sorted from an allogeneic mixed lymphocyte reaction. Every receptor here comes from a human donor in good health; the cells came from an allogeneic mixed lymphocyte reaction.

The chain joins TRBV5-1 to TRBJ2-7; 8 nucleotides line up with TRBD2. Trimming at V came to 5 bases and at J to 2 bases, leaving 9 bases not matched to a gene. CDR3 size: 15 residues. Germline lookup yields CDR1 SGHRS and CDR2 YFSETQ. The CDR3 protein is CASRQGLAETYEQYF. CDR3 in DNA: TGCGCCAGCAGACAAGGACTAGCTGAGACCTACGAGCAGTACTTC.

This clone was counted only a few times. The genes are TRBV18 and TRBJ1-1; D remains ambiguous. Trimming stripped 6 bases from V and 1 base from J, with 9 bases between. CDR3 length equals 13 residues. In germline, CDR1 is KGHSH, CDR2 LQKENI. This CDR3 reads CASSPNRNTEAFF. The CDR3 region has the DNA TGTGCCAGCTCGCCCAACAGGAACACTGAAGCTTTCTTT.

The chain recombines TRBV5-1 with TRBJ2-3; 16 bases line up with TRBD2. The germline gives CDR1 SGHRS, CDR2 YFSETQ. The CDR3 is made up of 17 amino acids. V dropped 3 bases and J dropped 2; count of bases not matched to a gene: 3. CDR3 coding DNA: TGCGCCAGCAGCTCGGGACTAGCGGGAGGGTTCACAGATACGCAGTATTTT. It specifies CASSSGLAGGFTDTQYF.

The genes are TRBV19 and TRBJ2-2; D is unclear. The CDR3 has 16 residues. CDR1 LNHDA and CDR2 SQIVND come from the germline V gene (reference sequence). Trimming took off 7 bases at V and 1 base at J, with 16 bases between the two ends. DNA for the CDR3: TGTGCCAGTACCTCTGGGCGAAACAGGAACACCGGGGAGCTGTTTTTT. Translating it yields CASTSGRNRNTGELFF.

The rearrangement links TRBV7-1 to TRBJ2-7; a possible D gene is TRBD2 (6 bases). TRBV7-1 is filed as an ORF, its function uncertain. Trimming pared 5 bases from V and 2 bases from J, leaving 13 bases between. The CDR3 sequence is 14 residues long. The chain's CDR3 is CASSPRAGPYEQYF. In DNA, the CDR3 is TGTGCCAGCAGCCCCCGAGCGGGCCCCTACGAGCAGTACTTC.

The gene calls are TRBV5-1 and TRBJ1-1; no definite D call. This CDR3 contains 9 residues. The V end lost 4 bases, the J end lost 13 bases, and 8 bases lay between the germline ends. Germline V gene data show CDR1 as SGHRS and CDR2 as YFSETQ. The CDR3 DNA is TGCGCCAGCAGCCGCTTAGATTTCTTT. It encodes CASSRLDFF.

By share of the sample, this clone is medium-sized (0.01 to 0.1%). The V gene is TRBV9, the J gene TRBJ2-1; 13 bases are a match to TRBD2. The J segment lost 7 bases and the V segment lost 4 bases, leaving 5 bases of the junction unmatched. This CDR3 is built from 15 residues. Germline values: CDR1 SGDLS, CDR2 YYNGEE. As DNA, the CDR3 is TGTGCCAGCAGCTTTTCGGGACTAGCGGGGAATGAGCAGTTCTTC. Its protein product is CASSFSGLAGNEQFF.

CDR3 DNA sequence: TGTGCCAGCAAGAAGATCAATGAGCAGTTCTTC. Protein: CASKKINEQFF. The rearrangement uses TRBV6-5 and TRBJ2-1, with D unclear. The CDR3 sequence is 11 residues long. Looked up from germline, CDR1 is MNHEY and CDR2 is SVGAGI. V was clipped by 7 bases and J by 6 bases, with 7 bases between them.

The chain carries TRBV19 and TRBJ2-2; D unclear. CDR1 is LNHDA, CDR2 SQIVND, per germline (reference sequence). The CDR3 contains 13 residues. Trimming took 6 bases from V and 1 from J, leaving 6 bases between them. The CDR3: CASRIGNTGELFF. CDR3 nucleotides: TGTGCCAGTAGAATCGGGAACACCGGGGAGCTGTTTTTT.

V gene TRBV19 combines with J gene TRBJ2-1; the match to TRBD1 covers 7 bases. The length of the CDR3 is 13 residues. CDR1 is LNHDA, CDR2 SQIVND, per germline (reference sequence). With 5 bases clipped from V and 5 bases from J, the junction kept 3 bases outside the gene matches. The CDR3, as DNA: TGTGCCAGTAGTTTGACAGGGAACAATGAGCAGTTCTTC. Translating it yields CASSLTGNNEQFF. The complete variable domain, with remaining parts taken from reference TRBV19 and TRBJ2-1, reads DGGITQSPKYLFRKEGQNVTLSCEQNLNHDAMYWYRQDPGQGLRLIYYSQIVNDFQKGDIAEGYSVSREKKESFPLTVTSAQKNPTAFYLCASSLTGNNEQFFGPGTRLTVL.

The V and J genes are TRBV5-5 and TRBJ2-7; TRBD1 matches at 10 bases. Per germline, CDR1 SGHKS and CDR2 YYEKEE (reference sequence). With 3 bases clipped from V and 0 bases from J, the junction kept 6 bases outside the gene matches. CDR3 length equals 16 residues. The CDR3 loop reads CASSSGTGVISYEQYF. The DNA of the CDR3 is TGTGCCAGCAGCTCCGGGACAGGGGTGATCTCCTACGAGCAGTACTTC.

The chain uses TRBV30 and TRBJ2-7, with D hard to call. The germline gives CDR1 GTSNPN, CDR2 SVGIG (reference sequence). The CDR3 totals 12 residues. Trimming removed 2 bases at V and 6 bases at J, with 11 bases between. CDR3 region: CAWSLSSGEQYF. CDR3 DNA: TGTGCCTGGAGTCTGTCGAGTGGCGAGCAGTACTTC.

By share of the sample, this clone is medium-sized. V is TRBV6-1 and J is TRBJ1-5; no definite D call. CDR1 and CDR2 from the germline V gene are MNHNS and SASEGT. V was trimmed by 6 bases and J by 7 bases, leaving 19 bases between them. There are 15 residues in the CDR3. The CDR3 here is CASRSPGLLGQPQHF. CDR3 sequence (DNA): TGTGCCAGCAGATCGCCGGGTCTCCTTGGGCAGCCCCAGCATTTT.

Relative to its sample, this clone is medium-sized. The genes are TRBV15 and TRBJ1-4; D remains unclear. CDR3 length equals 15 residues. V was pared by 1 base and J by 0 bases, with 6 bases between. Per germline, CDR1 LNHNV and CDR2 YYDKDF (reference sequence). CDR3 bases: TGTGCCACCAGCAGAGGAGGTGCAACTAATGAAAAACTGTTTTTT. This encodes CATSRGGATNEKLFF. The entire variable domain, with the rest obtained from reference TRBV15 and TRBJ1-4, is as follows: DAMVIQNPRYQVTQFGKPVTLSCSQTLNHNVMYWYQQKSSQAPKLLFHYYDKDFNNEADTPDNFQSRRPNTSFCFLDIRSPGLGDTAMYLCATSRGGATNEKLFFGSGTQLSVL.